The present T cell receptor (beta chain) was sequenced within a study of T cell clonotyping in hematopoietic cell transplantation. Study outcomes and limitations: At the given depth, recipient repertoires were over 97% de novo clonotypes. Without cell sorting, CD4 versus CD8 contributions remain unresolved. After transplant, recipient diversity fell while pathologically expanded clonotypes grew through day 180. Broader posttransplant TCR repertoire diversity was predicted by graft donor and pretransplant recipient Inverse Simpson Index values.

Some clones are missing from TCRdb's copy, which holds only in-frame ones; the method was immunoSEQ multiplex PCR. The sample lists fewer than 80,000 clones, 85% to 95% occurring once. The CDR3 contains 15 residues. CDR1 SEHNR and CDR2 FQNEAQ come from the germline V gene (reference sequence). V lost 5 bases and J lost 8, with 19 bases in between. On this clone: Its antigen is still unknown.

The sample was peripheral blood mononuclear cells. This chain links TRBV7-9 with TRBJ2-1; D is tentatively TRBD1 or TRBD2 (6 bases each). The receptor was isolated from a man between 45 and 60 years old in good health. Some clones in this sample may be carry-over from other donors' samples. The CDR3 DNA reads TGTGCCAGCAGCCGTTCACCAGCGAGGGGGGATGAGCAGTTCTTC. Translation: CASSRSPARGDEQFF.